This TCR beta chain is drawn from a study of blood T cell repertoires in COVID-19. Study-wide context: Material from acute and convalescent COVID-19 was sourced from the United States, Italy and Spain.

This clone showed up just once. V was clipped by 6 bases and J by 7 bases; unmatched bases: 13. CDR1 and CDR2 from the germline V gene are KGHSH and LQKENI. The CDR3 consists of 16 residues. In the source study's methods: Estimation of nucleated cell counts was performed using reference gene primer amplification. Generated by immunoSEQ multiplex PCR, the TCRdb table keeps only in-frame clones and is missing some. From that table come the V and J calls and clone size; the DNA was used to work out D and trimming. The table shows about 250,000 clones, with around 85% occurring only once. The clonotype originates from a man at least 80 years old with acute or convalescent COVID-19. The rearrangement uses TRBV18 and TRBJ2-1, with 9 bases lining up with TRBD1. Material: peripheral blood. CDR3 sequence: CASSLGQGIRVNEQFF. CDR3 nucleotides: TGTGCCAGCTCCCTTGGACAGGGGATCCGGGTAAATGAGCAGTTCTTC.